The T cell receptor beta chain under discussion was sequenced for a study of metastatic and nonmetastatic thyroid tumors. Study-wide background: Repertoire data that came from the blood and tumor or nodule tissue of malignant and benign thyroid patients were compared.

In the source study's methods: A classifier of distant metastasis in papillary thyroid cancer was built from CDR3 differences (across clinicopathological groups). Using MiXCR, TCRdb re-called clones from the PCR reads. The V and J calls and clone size are TCRdb's, not the authors'. Of about 38,000 clones listed, roughly 25% were seen once; the top ten hold nearly 10%. V lost 6 bases, J lost 9 bases, and 12 bases lay in between. There are 12 residues in the CDR3. There were no patients who had received any treatment before thyroid surgery. Relative to its sample, this clone is medium-sized. This sequence joins TRBV12-3 or TRBV12-4 and TRBJ2-1; possibly TRBD2 for D (5 bases). What was sequenced was blood. The receptor's source is a female donor with papillary thyroid cancer or a benign thyroid nodule (not recorded which). Some clones in this sample may be carry-over from other donors' samples. The CDR3 nucleotides read TGTGCCAGCAGGCCGGACTGGGGTGAGCAGTTCTTC. Translating it yields CASRPDWGEQFF.